These T cell receptor beta chains were read from a single sample in a study of blood T cell repertoires in COVID-19. The assay was immunoSEQ multiplex PCR, and TCRdb's table has in-frame clones only and misses some. The repertoire includes approximately 17,000 clones, nearly 90% of them detected once, and approximately 50% sits in the top ten. The sample consisted of peripheral blood. The receptors come from a human donor in a cohort sampled during active COVID-19. The CDR3 runs from the conserved cysteine through the conserved F or W. A D gene is named only where the DNA matches it firmly. Size is omitted from some rows. Given values are once, few, many or a class for expanded clones.

j_call | v_call | cdr3_length | clone_size | d_call | cdr3_aa | cdr3_nt
TRBJ2-1 | TRBV6-5 | 16 | - | TRBD2 | CASSFTSGGSYNEQFF | TGTGCCAGCAGTTTCACTAGCGGGGGATCCTACAATGAGCAGTTCTTC
TRBJ2-3 | TRBV19 | 18 | once | TRBD2 | CASSGGLAGTPSTDTQYF | TGTGCCAGTAGTGGGGGACTAGCGGGAACCCCAAGCACAGATACGCAGTATTTT
TRBJ2-7 | TRBV6-5 | 11 | - | - | CARDRGYEQYF | TGTGCCAGGGACAGAGGGTACGAGCAGTACTTC
TRBJ1-6 | TRBV4-3 | 13 | - | - | CASSRGTNSPLHF | TGCGCCAGCAGCCGCGGTACTAATTCACCCCTCCACTTT
TRBJ1-3 | TRBV19 | 14 | - | - | CASSSTGSGNTIYF | TGTGCCAGTAGTTCGACAGGCTCTGGAAACACCATATATTTT
TRBJ2-2 | TRBV2 | 14 | - | TRBD2 | CASQRAGDPGELFF | TGTGCCAGCCAGCGAGCGGGGGACCCCGGGGAGCTGTTTTTT
TRBJ1-1 | TRBV4-2 | 12 | - | - | CASSQGRAEAFF | TGTGCCAGCAGCCAAGGGAGGGCTGAAGCTTTCTTT
TRBJ1-2 | TRBV27 | 16 | - | TRBD1 | CASSFSDRAPSYGYTF | TGTGCCAGCAGTTTCTCCGACAGGGCCCCCTCCTATGGCTACACCTTC
TRBJ2-3 | TRBV24-1 | 15 | - | - | CATSEPGLGTDTQYF | TGTGCCACCAGTGAGCCAGGGTTGGGCACAGATACGCAGTATTTT
TRBJ2-2 | TRBV2 | 15 | - | - | CASSVLAGRAGELFF | TGTGCCAGCAGTGTTTTGGCGGGGCGGGCCGGGGAGCTGTTTTTT
TRBJ2-5 | TRBV7-3 | 15 | - | - | CASSLVGGIQETQYF | TGTGCCAGCAGCTTGGTCGGCGGGATCCAAGAGACCCAGTACTTC
TRBJ2-5 | TRBV6-6 | 14 | - | TRBD2 | CASRRTSGGETQYF | TGTGCCAGCAGACGGACTAGCGGGGGGGAGACCCAGTACTTC
TRBJ2-7 | TRBV7-9 | 17 | - | - | CASSLAPGHAGSYEQYF | TGTGCCAGCAGCTTAGCCCCCGGACATGCCGGCTCCTACGAGCAGTACTTC
TRBJ2-1 | TRBV10-3 | 15 | once | TRBD1 | CAISEVDRVNNEQFF | TGTGCCATCAGTGAGGTGGACAGGGTAAACAATGAGCAGTTCTTC
TRBJ2-2 | TRBV5-1 | 15 | - | TRBD2 | CASSLAGGRTGELFF | TGCGCCAGCAGCTTGGCGGGGGGGCGTACCGGGGAGCTGTTTTTT
TRBJ1-1 | TRBV25-1 | 14 | - | - | CASSGSSMNTEAFF | TGTGCCAGCAGTGGCTCAAGCATGAACACTGAAGCTTTCTTT
TRBJ2-3 | TRBV7-9 | 14 | - | - | CASSLAGATDTQYF | TGTGCCAGCAGCTTGGCGGGGGCAACAGATACGCAGTATTTT
TRBJ2-5 | TRBV6-6 | 14 | - | TRBD2 | CASSVAGGKETQYF | TGTGCCAGCAGTGTAGCGGGGGGGAAGGAGACCCAGTACTTC
TRBJ2-1 | TRBV30 | 15 | - | - | CAWSGGGGTYNEQFF | TGTGCCTGGAGTGGGGGAGGGGGGACCTACAATGAGCAGTTCTTC
TRBJ1-2 | TRBV6-5 | 16 | medium-sized | - | CASSFLSSGTSSGYTF | TGTGCCAGCAGTTTCCTGAGTAGCGGAACCTCCTCGGGCTACACCTTC
TRBJ1-5 | TRBV19 | 15 | - | - | CASSSAVVSNQPQHF | TGTGCCAGTAGTTCCGCGGTTGTAAGCAATCAGCCCCAGCATTTT
TRBJ2-3 | TRBV7-2 | 15 | - | TRBD2 | CASSSLAGAPDTQYF | TGTGCCAGCAGTTCACTAGCGGGGGCCCCAGATACGCAGTATTTT
TRBJ1-6 | TRBV6-4 | 15 | - | - | CASSDSSAGESPLHF | TGTGCCAGCAGTGACAGCTCGGCGGGCGAATCACCCCTCCACTTT
TRBJ2-5 | TRBV5-5 | 15 | - | - | CASGPPRAIQETQYF | TGTGCCAGCGGACCTCCGAGGGCCATCCAAGAGACCCAGTACTTC
TRBJ2-7 | TRBV12-2 | 16 | - | - | CASRLADRAQSYEQYF | TGTGCAAGTCGCTTAGCGGACAGGGCGCAATCCTACGAGCAGTACTTC
TRBJ2-5 | TRBV7-6 | 13 | - | - | CASSLVSEGDQYF | TGTGCCAGCAGCTTAGTTAGTGAAGGAGACCAGTACTTC
TRBJ2-1 | TRBV11-2 | 15 | - | TRBD2 | CASSQRGGWNNEQFF | TGTGCCAGCAGCCAGAGGGGAGGGTGGAACAATGAGCAGTTCTTC
TRBJ2-3 | TRBV6-5 | 15 | - | - | CASSYEAGYTDTQYF | TGTGCCAGCAGTTATGAGGCGGGGTACACAGATACGCAGTATTTT
TRBJ1-6 | TRBV6-5 | 13 | - | - | CASSQTSDSPLHF | TGTGCCAGCAGTCAAACTAGCGATTCACCCCTCCACTTT
TRBJ2-7 | TRBV9 | 13 | - | - | CASSGQQGHEQYF | TGTGCCAGCAGCGGACAGCAGGGCCACGAGCAGTACTTC
TRBJ1-6 | TRBV11-2 | 16 | - | - | CASSLVGRDGNSPLHF | TGTGCCAGCAGCTTAGTGGGCAGGGATGGGAATTCACCCCTCCACTTT
TRBJ2-5 | TRBV6-1 | 14 | - | TRBD2 | CASSEVETRGAQYF | TGTGCCAGCAGTGAAGTGGAGACCCGGGGGGCCCAGTACTTC
TRBJ2-6 | TRBV19 | 17 | - | TRBD1 | CASSTLGTGDGANVLTF | TGTGCCAGTAGTACGCTAGGGACAGGGGACGGGGCCAACGTCCTGACTTTC
TRBJ2-2 | TRBV2 | 13 | - | TRBD2 | CASRLLAPGELFF | TGTGCCAGCAGGCTACTAGCGCCCGGGGAGCTGTTTTTT
TRBJ2-5 | TRBV5-1 | 14 | - | - | CASSLLTDQETQYF | TGCGCCAGCAGCCTCCTGACAGATCAAGAGACCCAGTACTTC
TRBJ2-7 | TRBV4-2 | 13 | - | - | CASSQQRSYEQYF | TGTGCCAGCAGCCAGCAGCGCTCCTACGAGCAGTACTTC
TRBJ2-7 | TRBV5-6 | 14 | - | - | CASSLRVSHYEQYF | TGTGCCAGCAGCTTGCGGGTCTCACACTACGAGCAGTACTTC
TRBJ1-2 | TRBV21-1 | 13 | - | - | CASSIQGEYGYTF | TGTGCCAGCAGCATACAGGGGGAGTATGGCTACACCTTC
TRBJ1-2 | TRBV18 | 15 | - | - | CASSPGQNTNYGYTF | TGTGCCAGCTCACCGGGACAAAACACTAACTATGGCTACACCTTC
TRBJ2-2 | TRBV21-1 | 15 | few | - | CASSKGGVNTGELFF | TGTGCCAGCAGCAAAGGCGGGGTCAACACCGGGGAGCTGTTTTTT
TRBJ2-7 | TRBV12-3/TRBV12-4 | 12 | - | - | CASRRHPYEQYF | TGTGCCAGCAGGCGACATCCCTACGAGCAGTACTTC
TRBJ1-4 | TRBV27 | 16 | - | - | CASSLSGASTNEKLFF | TGTGCCAGCAGTTTATCGGGAGCTTCAACTAATGAAAAACTGTTTTTT
TRBJ2-3 | TRBV11-2 | 19 | - | TRBD1 | CASSLTGPSGTGNPDTQYF | TGTGCCAGCAGCTTGACGGGCCCCTCCGGGACAGGGAATCCAGATACGCAGTATTTT
TRBJ2-1 | TRBV27 | 14 | - | - | CASSGLTPGVEQFF | TGTGCCAGCTCAGGACTAACCCCCGGGGTTGAGCAGTTCTTC
TRBJ1-4 | TRBV18 | 15 | - | - | CASSQGVPTNEKLFF | TGTGCCAGCTCACAAGGGGTCCCAACTAATGAAAAACTGTTTTTT
TRBJ1-1 | TRBV18 | 16 | - | TRBD1 | CASSTRGQNMNTEAFF | TGTGCCAGCTCTACCAGGGGACAGAACATGAACACTGAAGCTTTCTTT